This T cell receptor beta chain was retrieved from a study of beta chain features in type 1 diabetes. On the study more broadly: In all, around 110,000,000 sorted cells from all samples were analyzed. Study findings and constraints: There was a moderate but significant shortening of TCRB CDR3s in all four CD4+ subsets of Type 1 diabetes patients. Type 1 diabetes patients showed fewer insertions and more deletions at VDJ junctions. Patients showed naive, central memory and Treg TCRB repertoires that appeared more similar than those of healthy donors.

Trimming took 3 bases from V and 5 from J; bases not matched to a gene: 2. The CDR3 contains 13 residues. CDR1 is SGHTA, CDR2 FQGNSA, per germline. The authors obtained over 95% purity in all sorted populations. As to this clone: The target antigen is unknown. A much bigger clone sits one base away, suggesting this may be a read error. Other DNA sequences in the same sample also yield this CDR3.

Every bit of the isolated RNA underwent reverse transcription, so sequencing read expressed TCRB transcripts. TCRdb's table, derived via immunoSEQ multiplex PCR, lists solely in-frame clones and lacks some. The sample yields some 350,000 clones, around 10% seen once. Sample: central memory CD4+ T cells from blood. The chain links TRBV7-2 to TRBJ1-1; 8 positions agree with TRBD1. This receptor was identified in a man aged 30 to 45 with type 1 diabetes. The CDR3 spells CASSFTGGTEAFF. CDR3 DNA sequence: TGTGCCAGCAGCTTCACAGGGGGGACTGAAGCTTTCTTT.